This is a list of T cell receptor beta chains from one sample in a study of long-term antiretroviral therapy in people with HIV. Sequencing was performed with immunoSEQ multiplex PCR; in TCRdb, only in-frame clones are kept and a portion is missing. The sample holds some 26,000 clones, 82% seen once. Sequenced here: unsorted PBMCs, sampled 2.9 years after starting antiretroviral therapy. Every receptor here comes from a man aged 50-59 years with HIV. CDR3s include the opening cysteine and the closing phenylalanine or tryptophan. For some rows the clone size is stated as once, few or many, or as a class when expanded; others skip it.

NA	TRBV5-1	CASSLGLVNTEAFF
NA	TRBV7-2	CASSTGTDYGYTF
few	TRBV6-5	CASSEGWGTEKLFF
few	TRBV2	CASSEYGGSYNEQFF
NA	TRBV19	CASSPPMNTEAFF
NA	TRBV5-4	CASSFEGRGAAWETQYF
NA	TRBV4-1	CASSPTGNEQYF
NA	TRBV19	CASSTSANTGELFF
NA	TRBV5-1	CASSSRIGVNTEAFF
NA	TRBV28	CASSGTGRRAFF
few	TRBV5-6	CASSLSPGPHEYF
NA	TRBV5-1	CASSSLAGLYNEQFF
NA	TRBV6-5	CASINTGGENTEAFF
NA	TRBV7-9	CASSVGGPPQPQHF
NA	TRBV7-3	CASSLQGQGYGYTF
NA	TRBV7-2	CASSLDSLTLNEQFF
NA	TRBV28	CASSYSFSWSF
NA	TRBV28	CASSLEGGGNTEAFF
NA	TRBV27	CASSLRGKSYEQYF
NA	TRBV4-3	CASSQDPGQGALDTQYF
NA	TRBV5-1	CASSPDSVRSPLHF
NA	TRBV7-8	CASSHSPGQLTDTQYF
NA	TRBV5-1	CASSLGQQDEQYF
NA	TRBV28	CASRDGINQPQHF
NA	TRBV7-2	CASSRDRGYEQYF
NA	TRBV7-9	CASSLVRDRALHGYTF
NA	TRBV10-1	CASSRQGDTDTQYF
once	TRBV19	CASLFRIGTGVDQPQHF
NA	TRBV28	CASSLGGTGHSPLHF
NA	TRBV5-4	CASSSLDRSSRGDTQYF
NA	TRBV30	CAWSVSVNYGYTF
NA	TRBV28	CASSLWGQKEAFF